Below are 18 T cell receptor beta chains sequenced from a single sample in a study of long-term antiretroviral therapy in people with HIV. Run at survey level, the immunoSEQ assay was version v3.0. The data were produced by immunoSEQ multiplex PCR, yet TCRdb's version contains in-frame clones alone and is incomplete. The sample consists of roughly 20,000 clones, approximately 78% of them appearing once. The source material was unsorted PBMCs, sampled at the start of antiretroviral therapy, before treatment. The receptors here all came from a woman aged 40 to 50 with HIV.

Only a few counts were recorded for this clone. V usage is TRBV19 and J usage is TRBJ1-5, with a weak D call TRBD1 (5 bases). Trimming left V 6 bases short and J 0 bases short, with 12 bases between. The CDR3 spans 15 residues. Per the germline V gene, CDR1 is LNHDA and CDR2 is SQIVND (reference sequence). The CDR3 loop reads CASSLGRLSNQPQHF. DNA for the CDR3: TGTGCCAGTAGCTTGGGACGGCTTAGCAATCAGCCCCAGCATTTT.

In its sample, this clone was seen once. This chain links TRBV30 with TRBJ2-3; the D gene is possibly TRBD2 (6 bases). The CDR3 sequence is 14 residues long. Deletions cut 4 bases from V and 5 bases from J, with 16 bases between. In germline, CDR1 is GTSNPN, CDR2 SVGIG (reference sequence). CDR3 amino acids: CAWTAGPWKDTQYF. CDR3 in DNA: TGTGCCTGGACGGCGGGGCCCTGGAAAGATACGCAGTATTTT.

This clone was picked up one time. The chain combines TRBV5-1 with TRBJ2-5; 7 bases agree with TRBD2. V shed 4 bases, J shed 5 bases, and the junction held 2 bases outside the gene matches. This CDR3 contains 12 residues. Germline CDR1 SGHRS, CDR2 YFSETQ. The chain's CDR3 is CASSRGVETQYF. CDR3 nucleotides: TGCGCCAGCAGCCGGGGGGTGGAGACCCAGTACTTC.

V gene TRBV4-3 combines with J gene TRBJ2-7; D perhaps matches TRBD1 (5 bases). Trimming removed 5 bases from V and 0 bases from J, with 8 bases in between. The CDR3 sequence is 13 residues long. Germline loops: CDR1 LGHNA, CDR2 YSLEER. For the CDR3, the DNA is TGCGCCAGCAGCGACAGAGTCTCCTACGAGCAGTACTTC. Translating it yields CASSDRVSYEQYF.

This sequence joins TRBV9 and TRBJ2-1; the D gene is possibly TRBD2 (5 bases). Deletions cut 5 bases from V and 6 bases from J, with 9 bases between. CDR1 is SGDLS, CDR2 YYNGEE, per germline. The CDR3 spans 12 residues. In DNA form, the CDR3 reads TGTGCCAGCAGTGAGGAGGCCAATGAGCAGTTCTTC. Translating it yields CASSEEANEQFF.

This clone has only one observation. The gene calls are TRBV7-9 and TRBJ1-1; D remains unclear. CDR1 is SEHNR, CDR2 FQNEAQ, per germline (reference sequence). V was pared by 1 base and J by 3 bases, with 9 bases between. The CDR3 is 14 amino acids. DNA for the CDR3: TGTGCCAGCAGCTTAGATTGGTGGCACACTGAAGCTTTCTTT. This gives the protein CASSLDWWHTEAFF.

The chain uses TRBV7-3 and TRBJ2-1; 7 bases align to TRBD1. V lost 5 bases and J lost 4; bases outside the gene matches: 8. The CDR3 extends over 15 amino acids. In germline, CDR1 is SGHTA, CDR2 FQGTGA. DNA for the CDR3: TGTGCCAGCAGCCAGGGACAGTCACGTTACAATGAGCAGTTCTTC. This sequence encodes CASSQGQSRYNEQFF.

The CDR3 DNA reads TGTGCCAGCAGCAAAGGGAAGCGGGGGGGTAACACCGGGGAGCTGTTTTTT. Amino acids: CASSKGKRGGNTGELFF. The V gene is TRBV21-1, the J gene TRBJ2-2; the DNA was not compared with TRBD2, the D call given in the table. TRBV21-1 is marked as a pseudogene. This CDR3 contains 17 residues.

This rearrangement joins TRBV7-2 to TRBJ2-7; 9 nucleotides align to TRBD1. Losses at the gene ends were 4 bases for V and 6 bases for J; bases not matched to a gene: 7. Germline-derived CDR1 and CDR2 are SGHTA and FQGNSA. The CDR3 length is 14 residues. The CDR3, as DNA: TGTGCCAGCAGCTCGGGACAGGGCCCACTCGAGCAGTACTTC. Protein product: CASSSGQGPLEQYF.

The chain employs TRBV4-3 and TRBJ2-2; 9 bases match TRBD1. The ends lost 1 base at V and 4 bases at J; junction bases unmatched: 7. Germline loops: CDR1 LGHNA, CDR2 YSLEER. The length of the CDR3 is 17 residues. CDR3 in amino acids: CASSQVGDRVTTGELFF. The CDR3 bases are TGCGCCAGCAGCCAAGTGGGGGACAGGGTTACCACCGGGGAGCTGTTTTTT.

Notes on this clone: This sample includes further DNA sequences coding for the same CDR3. The V call is TRBV18, the J call TRBJ1-1; TRBD1 might be the D (6 bases). V shed 2 bases and J shed 5 bases, with 21 bases lying between them. The germline V gene encodes CDR1 KGHSH and CDR2 LQKENI. The CDR3 contains 17 residues. DNA of the CDR3: TGTGCCAGCTCACCATGGGGGCCCACGCTTTCTAATACTGAAGCTTTCTTT. This sequence encodes CASSPWGPTLSNTEAFF.

The chain carries TRBV6-5 and TRBJ2-7, with a tentative D call TRBD2 (6 bases). The CDR3 has 14 amino acids. V shed 4 bases and J shed 2 bases, with 12 bases lying between them. Germline CDR1 MNHEY, CDR2 SVGAGI. The CDR3 region has the DNA TGTGCCAGCAGTTTCGGGAGTACCACCTACGAGCAGTACTTC. This gives the protein CASSFGSTTYEQYF.

The chain couples TRBV7-9 to TRBJ1-1; D is unresolved. The V and J ends lost 1 base and 5 bases respectively, with 11 bases between them. CDR1 is SEHNR, CDR2 FQNEAQ, per germline (reference sequence). The CDR3 loop spans 14 amino acids. Here the CDR3 reads CASSLGFDSTEAFF. The CDR3 coding sequence is TGTGCCAGCAGCTTAGGGTTCGATTCGACTGAAGCTTTCTTT.

The chain employs TRBV27 and TRBJ1-1; weak D call: TRBD1 (6 bases). Trimming removed 2 bases from V and 1 base from J, with 8 bases in between. This CDR3 has 14 residues. CDR1 MNHEY and CDR2 SMNVEV come from the germline V gene (reference sequence). CDR3 region: CASSLGGRNTEAFF. Written as DNA, the CDR3 is TGTGCCAGCAGTTTAGGGGGCCGGAACACTGAAGCTTTCTTT.

In its sample, this clone is medium-sized. This chain connects TRBV15 to TRBJ2-3, with a possible D match to TRBD1 (6 bases). The germline V and J ends were trimmed by 4 bases and 2 bases, with 13 bases remaining between them. The CDR3 length is 15 residues. The V gene's germline CDR1 is LNHNV and CDR2 YYDKDF (reference sequence). The CDR3 DNA sequence: TGTGCCACCAGCAACCGAGGACAGTTCACAGATACGCAGTATTTT. It is translated as CATSNRGQFTDTQYF.

V and J are TRBV28 and TRBJ2-7; perhaps TRBD1 as D (5 bases). Germline CDR1 is MDHEN and CDR2 is SYDVKM. This CDR3 region has 16 residues. The ends were cut back, 2 bases at V and 4 bases at J, with 18 bases in the middle. CDR3 DNA sequence: TGTGCCAGCAGTTTACGGTGGGGCGGAAATCATTACGAGCAGTACTTC. Protein sequence: CASSLRWGGNHYEQYF. The full variable domain, with the rest looked up from reference TRBV28 and TRBJ2-7, is DVKVTQSSRYLVKRTGEKVFLECVQDMDHENMFWYRQDPGLGLRLIYFSYDVKMKEKGDIPEGYSVSREKKERFSLILESASTNQTSMYLCASSLRWGGNHYEQYFGPGTRLTVT.

The chain employs TRBV6-6 and TRBJ2-7; 11 nucleotides match TRBD2. Germline lookup yields CDR1 MNHNY and CDR2 SVGAGI (reference sequence). This CDR3 is built from 14 residues. V lost 4 bases, J lost 4 bases, and 3 bases stayed unmatched. CDR3 DNA sequence: TGTGCCAGCAGTTCGGGACTAGCGGTTTACGAGCAGTACTTC. This codes for CASSSGLAVYEQYF.

The chain recombines TRBV30 with TRBJ1-6; D not certain. The CDR3 is made up of 16 amino acids. Germline-derived CDR1 and CDR2 are GTSNPN and SVGIG (reference sequence). V dropped 0 bases and J dropped 0 bases, with 9 bases sitting between them. The CDR3: CAWSVYLSSYNSPLHF. The DNA of the CDR3 is TGTGCCTGGAGTGTATACCTTAGCTCCTATAATTCACCCCTCCACTTT.